The 5 T cell receptor beta chains given below trace back to one sample, sequenced in a study of shared clonotypes between healthy human individuals. The naive CD8 subset, CD45RO-negative cells positively selected for CCR7, excluded terminally differentiated effector memory CD45RA+ cells. The repertoire was sequenced with immunoSEQ multiplex PCR; TCRdb's copy has only in-frame clones and lacks some. The profile covers around 640,000 clones, with roughly 96% appearing a single time and about 0.12% taken by the ten largest. The sequencing sample was made of naive CD8+ T cells sorted from blood. These receptors were obtained from a woman aged 25 to 39 in good health.

The V call is TRBV7-8, the J call TRBJ2-7; the D gene could be TRBD1 or TRBD2 (5 bases each). Trimming cost V 4 bases and J 9 bases, with 22 bases left between them. The V gene's germline CDR1 is SGHVS and CDR2 FQNEAQ. This CDR3 has 15 amino acids. CDR3 amino acids: CASSSEVQGGLGQYF. In DNA, the CDR3 is TGTGCCAGCAGCTCGGAGGTCCAGGGCGGTCTAGGGCAGTACTTC.

The chain couples TRBV4-1 to TRBJ1-5; 9 nucleotides agree with TRBD1. The CDR3 totals 17 residues. Looked up from germline, CDR1 is MGHRA and CDR2 is YSYEKL. Trimming at V came to 2 bases and at J to 1 base, leaving 6 bases not matched to a gene. The CDR3 DNA reads as TGCGCCAGCAGCCAACAGGAACAGGGGGCGAGCAATCAGCCCCAGCATTTT. Encoded protein: CASSQQEQGASNQPQHF.

The chain is built from TRBV29-1 and TRBJ1-1; 9 nucleotides match TRBD1. The germline gives CDR1 SQVTM, CDR2 ANQGSEA. The J segment lost 1 base and the V segment lost 6 bases, leaving 15 bases of the junction unmatched. The CDR3 has 17 amino acids. The CDR3 coding sequence is TGCAGCGTACCGGGACAGGGTCTCTATGGCCCGAACACTGAAGCTTTCTTT. This sequence encodes CSVPGQGLYGPNTEAFF.

V usage is TRBV30 and J usage is TRBJ2-5; 12 bases are shared with TRBD2. The CDR3 loop spans 13 amino acids. Trimming removed 0 bases from V and 7 bases from J; junction bases left unmatched: 0. Germline V gene lookup returns CDR1 GTSNPN and CDR2 SVGIG (reference sequence). The CDR3 sequence is CAWSVLAGGTQYF. CDR3 bases: TGTGCCTGGAGTGTACTAGCGGGAGGGACCCAGTACTTC.

This chain joins TRBV2 and TRBJ2-1, with 16 nucleotides matching TRBD2. Per the germline V gene, CDR1 is SNHLY and CDR2 is FYNNEI. Trimming cost V 10 bases and J 2 bases; bases outside gene matches: 23. The CDR3 has 22 residues. CDR3 nucleotides: TGTGCCAACACCCCATCCGCGGCCGGGACTAGCGGGAGGGTCTTAGCCTACAATGAGCAGTTCTTC. Protein sequence: CANTPSAAGTSGRVLAYNEQFF.